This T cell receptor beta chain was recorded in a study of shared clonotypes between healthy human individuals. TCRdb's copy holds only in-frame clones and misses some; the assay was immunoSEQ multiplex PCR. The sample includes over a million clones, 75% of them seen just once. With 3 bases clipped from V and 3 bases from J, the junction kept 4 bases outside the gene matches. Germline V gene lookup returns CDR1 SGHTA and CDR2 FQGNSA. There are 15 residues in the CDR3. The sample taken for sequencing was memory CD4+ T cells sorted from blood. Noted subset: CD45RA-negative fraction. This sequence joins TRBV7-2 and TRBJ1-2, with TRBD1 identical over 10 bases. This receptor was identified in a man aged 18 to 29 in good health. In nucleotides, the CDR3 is TGTGCCAGCAGCTTGGGACAGGGGCCTTACTATGGCTACACCTTC. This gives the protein CASSLGQGPYYGYTF.